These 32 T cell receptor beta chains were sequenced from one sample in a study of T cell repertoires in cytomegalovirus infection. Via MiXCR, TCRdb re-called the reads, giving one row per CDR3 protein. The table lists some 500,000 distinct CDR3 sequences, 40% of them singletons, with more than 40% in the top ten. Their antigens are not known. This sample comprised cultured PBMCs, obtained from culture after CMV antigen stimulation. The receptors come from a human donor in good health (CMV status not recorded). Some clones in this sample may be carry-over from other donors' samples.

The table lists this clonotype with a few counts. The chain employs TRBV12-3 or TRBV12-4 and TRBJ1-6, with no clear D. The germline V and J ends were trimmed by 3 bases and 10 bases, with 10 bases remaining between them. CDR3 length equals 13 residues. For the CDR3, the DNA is TGTGCCAGCAGTTTCTCCCTCGGATCACCCCTCCACTTT. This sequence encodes CASSFSLGSPLHF.

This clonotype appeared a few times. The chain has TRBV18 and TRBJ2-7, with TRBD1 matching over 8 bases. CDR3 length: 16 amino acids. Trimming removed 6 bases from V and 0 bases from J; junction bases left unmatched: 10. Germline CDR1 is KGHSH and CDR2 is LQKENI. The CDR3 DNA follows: TGTGCCAGCTCGCCTACAGGGGGGTCCCTCTCCTACGAGCAGTACTTC. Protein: CASSPTGGSLSYEQYF.

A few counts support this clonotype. CDR3 in amino acids: CASSLSLGRKSGANVLTF. The CDR3 bases are TGTGCCAGCAGTTTGAGTTTAGGGAGGAAGTCTGGGGCCAACGTCCTGACTTTC. This chain uses TRBV28 with TRBJ2-6, with D possibly TRBD2 on 6 matching bases. The CDR3 loop spans 18 amino acids. CDR1 and CDR2 (germline): MDHEN, SYDVKM. V gave up 3 bases and J gave up 1 base, with 16 bases separating them.

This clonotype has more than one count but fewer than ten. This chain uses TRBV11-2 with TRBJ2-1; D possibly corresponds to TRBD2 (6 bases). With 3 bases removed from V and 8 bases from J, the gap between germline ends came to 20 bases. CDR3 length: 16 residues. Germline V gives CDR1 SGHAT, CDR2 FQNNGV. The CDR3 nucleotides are TGTGCCAGCAGCTTGCTCTCGGGACTCCCAGGCGATGAGCAGTTCTTC. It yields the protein CASSLLSGLPGDEQFF.

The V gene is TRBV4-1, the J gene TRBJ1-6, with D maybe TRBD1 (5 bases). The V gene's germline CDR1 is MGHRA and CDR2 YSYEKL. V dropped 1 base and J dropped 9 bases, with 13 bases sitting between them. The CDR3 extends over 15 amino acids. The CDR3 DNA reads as TGCGCCAGCAGCCAAGGCCCAGGGCCGGGTTCACCCCTCCACTTT. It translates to CASSQGPGPGSPLHF.

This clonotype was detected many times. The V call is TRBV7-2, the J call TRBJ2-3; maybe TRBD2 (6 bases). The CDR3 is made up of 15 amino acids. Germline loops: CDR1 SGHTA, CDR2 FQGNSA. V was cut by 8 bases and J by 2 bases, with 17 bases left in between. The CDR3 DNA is TGTGCCAGCGGACGAACCGGGACTTACACAGATACGCAGTATTTT. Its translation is CASGRTGTYTDTQYF.

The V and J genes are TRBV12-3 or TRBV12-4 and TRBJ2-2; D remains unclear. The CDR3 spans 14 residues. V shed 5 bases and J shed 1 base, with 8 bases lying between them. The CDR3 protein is CASSPHWNTGELFF. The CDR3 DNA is TGTGCCAGCAGTCCGCACTGGAACACCGGGGAGCTGTTTTTT.

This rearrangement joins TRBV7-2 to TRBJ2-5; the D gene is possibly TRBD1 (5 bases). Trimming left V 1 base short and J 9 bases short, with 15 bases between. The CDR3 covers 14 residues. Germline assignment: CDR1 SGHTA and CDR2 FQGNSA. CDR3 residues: CASSLGGPIVAQYF. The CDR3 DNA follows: TGTGCCAGCAGCTTAGGGGGCCCCATAGTGGCCCAGTACTTC.

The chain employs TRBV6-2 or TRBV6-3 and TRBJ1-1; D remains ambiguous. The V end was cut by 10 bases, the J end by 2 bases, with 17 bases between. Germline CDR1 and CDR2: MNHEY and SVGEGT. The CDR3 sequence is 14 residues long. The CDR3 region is CATDPMGRNTEAFF. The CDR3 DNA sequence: TGTGCCACCGATCCGATGGGCCGAAACACTGAAGCTTTCTTT.

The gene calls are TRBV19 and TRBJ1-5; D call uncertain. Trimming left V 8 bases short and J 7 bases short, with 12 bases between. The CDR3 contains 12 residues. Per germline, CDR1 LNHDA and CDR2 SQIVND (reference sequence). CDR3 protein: CASGRAGQPQHF. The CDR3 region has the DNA TGTGCCAGTGGGAGGGCGGGCCAGCCCCAGCATTTT.

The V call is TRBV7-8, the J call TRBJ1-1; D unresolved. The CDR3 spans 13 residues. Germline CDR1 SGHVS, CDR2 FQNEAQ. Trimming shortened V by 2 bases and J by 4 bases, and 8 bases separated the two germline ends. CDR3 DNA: TGTGCCAGCAGCTTAACCGGAATCACTGAAGCTTTCTTT. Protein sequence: CASSLTGITEAFF.

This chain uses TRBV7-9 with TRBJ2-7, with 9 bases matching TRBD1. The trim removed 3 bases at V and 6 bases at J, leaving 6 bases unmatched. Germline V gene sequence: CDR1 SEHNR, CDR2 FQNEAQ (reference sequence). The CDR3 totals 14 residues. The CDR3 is CASSLDRGRLEQYF. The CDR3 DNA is TGTGCCAGCAGCTTGGACAGGGGCCGGCTCGAGCAGTACTTC.

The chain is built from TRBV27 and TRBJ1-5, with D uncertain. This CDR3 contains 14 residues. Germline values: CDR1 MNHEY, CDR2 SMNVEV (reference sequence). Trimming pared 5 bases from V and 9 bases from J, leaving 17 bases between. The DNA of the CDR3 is TGTGCCAGCAGTGAGGGAGGACTGGCTGCGCCCCAGCATTTT. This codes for CASSEGGLAAPQHF.

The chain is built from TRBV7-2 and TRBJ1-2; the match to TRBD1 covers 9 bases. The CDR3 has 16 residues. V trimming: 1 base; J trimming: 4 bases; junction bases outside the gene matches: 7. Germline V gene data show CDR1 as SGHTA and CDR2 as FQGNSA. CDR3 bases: TGTGCCAGCAGCTTAGGCCAAGGGACAGGGTCCTATGGCTACACCTTC. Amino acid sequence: CASSLGQGTGSYGYTF.

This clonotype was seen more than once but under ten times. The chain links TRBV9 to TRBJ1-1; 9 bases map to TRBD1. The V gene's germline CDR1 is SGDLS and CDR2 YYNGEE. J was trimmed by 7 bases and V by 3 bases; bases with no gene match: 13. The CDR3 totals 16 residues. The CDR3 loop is CASSGNRGRVSGEAFF. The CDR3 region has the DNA TGTGCCAGCAGCGGGAACAGGGGGCGCGTTTCTGGTGAAGCTTTCTTT.

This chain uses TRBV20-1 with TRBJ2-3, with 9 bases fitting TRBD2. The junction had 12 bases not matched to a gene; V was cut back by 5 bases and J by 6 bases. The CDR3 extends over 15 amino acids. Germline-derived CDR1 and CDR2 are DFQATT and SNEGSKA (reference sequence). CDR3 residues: CSAASIAGALDTQYF. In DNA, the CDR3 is TGCAGTGCTGCTTCTATAGCGGGGGCCCTGGATACGCAGTATTTT.

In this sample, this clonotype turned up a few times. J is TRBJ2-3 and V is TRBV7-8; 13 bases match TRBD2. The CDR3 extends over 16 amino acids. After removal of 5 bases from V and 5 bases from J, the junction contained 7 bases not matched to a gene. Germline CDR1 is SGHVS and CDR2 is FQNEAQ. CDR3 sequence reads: CASSPRTSGGVDTQYF. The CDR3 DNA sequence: TGTGCCAGCAGCCCAAGGACTAGCGGGGGAGTAGATACGCAGTATTTT.

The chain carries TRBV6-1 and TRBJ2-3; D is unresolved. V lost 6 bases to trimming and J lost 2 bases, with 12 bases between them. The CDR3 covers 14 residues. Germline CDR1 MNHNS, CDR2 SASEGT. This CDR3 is CASSRDPTTDTQYF. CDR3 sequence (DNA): TGTGCCAGCAGCCGCGACCCGACCACAGATACGCAGTATTTT.

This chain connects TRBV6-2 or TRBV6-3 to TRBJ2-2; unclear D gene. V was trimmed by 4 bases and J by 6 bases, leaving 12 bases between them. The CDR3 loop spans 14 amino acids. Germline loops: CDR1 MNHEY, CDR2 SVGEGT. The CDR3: CASSFGFGPGELFF. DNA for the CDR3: TGTGCCAGCAGTTTCGGCTTTGGGCCCGGGGAGCTGTTTTTT.

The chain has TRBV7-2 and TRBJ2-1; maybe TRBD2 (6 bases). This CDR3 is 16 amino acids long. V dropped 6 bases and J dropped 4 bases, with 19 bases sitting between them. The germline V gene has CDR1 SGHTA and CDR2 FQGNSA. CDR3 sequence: CASSLSGPRSYNEQFF. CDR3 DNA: TGTGCCAGCAGTCTTAGCGGCCCTAGGTCATACAATGAGCAGTTCTTC.

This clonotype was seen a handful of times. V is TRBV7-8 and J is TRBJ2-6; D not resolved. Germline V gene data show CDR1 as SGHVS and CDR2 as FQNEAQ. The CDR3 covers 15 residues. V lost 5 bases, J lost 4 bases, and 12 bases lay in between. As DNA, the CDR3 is TGTGCCAGCAGCCGACCCGAGACAGGGGCCAACGTCCTGACTTTC. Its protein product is CASSRPETGANVLTF.

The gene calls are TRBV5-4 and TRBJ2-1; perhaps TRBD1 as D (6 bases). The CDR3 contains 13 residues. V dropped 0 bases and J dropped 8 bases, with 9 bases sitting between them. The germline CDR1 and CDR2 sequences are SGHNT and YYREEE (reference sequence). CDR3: CASSLVDRDEQFF. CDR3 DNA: TGTGCCAGCAGCTTGGTGGACAGAGATGAGCAGTTCTTC.

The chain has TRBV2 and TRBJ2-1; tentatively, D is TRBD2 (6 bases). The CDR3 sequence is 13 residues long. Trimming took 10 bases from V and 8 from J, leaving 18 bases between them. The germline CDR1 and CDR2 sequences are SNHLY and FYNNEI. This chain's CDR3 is CATLRRGRDEQFF. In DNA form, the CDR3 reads TGTGCCACCCTGCGGAGGGGAAGGGATGAGCAGTTCTTC.

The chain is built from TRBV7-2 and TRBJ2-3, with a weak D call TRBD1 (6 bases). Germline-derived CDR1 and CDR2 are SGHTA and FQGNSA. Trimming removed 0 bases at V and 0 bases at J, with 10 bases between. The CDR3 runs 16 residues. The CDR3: CASSLAGAPSTDTQYF. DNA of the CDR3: TGTGCCAGCAGCTTAGCGGGGGCCCCCAGCACAGATACGCAGTATTTT.

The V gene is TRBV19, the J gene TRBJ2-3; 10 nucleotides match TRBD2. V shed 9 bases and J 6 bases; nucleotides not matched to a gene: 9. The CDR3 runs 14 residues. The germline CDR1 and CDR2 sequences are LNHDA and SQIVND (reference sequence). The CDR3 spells CASRTSGGRDTQYF. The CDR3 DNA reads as TGTGCCAGCCGGACTAGCGGAGGGCGCGATACGCAGTATTTT.

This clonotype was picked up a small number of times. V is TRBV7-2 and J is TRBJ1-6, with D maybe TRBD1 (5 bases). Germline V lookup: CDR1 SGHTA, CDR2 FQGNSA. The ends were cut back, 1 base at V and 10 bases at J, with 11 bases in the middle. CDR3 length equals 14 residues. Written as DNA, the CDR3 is TGTGCCAGCAGCTTAGGGGGGTTCCGCTCACCCCTCCACTTT. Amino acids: CASSLGGFRSPLHF.

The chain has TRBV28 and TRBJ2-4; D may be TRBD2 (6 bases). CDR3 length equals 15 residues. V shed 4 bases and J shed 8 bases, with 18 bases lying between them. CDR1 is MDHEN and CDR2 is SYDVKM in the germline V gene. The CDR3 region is CASSSSNGPGDIQYF. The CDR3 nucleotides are TGTGCCAGCAGTTCGTCAAACGGGCCGGGGGACATTCAGTACTTC. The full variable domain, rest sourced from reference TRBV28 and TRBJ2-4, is DVKVTQSSRYLVKRTGEKVFLECVQDMDHENMFWYRQDPGLGLRLIYFSYDVKMKEKGDIPEGYSVSREKKERFSLILESASTNQTSMYLCASSSSNGPGDIQYFGAGTRLSVL.

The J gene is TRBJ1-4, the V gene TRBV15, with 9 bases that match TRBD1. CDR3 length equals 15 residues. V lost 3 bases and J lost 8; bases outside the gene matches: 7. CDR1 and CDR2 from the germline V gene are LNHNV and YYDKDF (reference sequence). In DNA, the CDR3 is TGTGCCACCAGCAGCTACGGACAGGGGCCCGAAAAACTGTTTTTT. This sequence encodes CATSSYGQGPEKLFF.

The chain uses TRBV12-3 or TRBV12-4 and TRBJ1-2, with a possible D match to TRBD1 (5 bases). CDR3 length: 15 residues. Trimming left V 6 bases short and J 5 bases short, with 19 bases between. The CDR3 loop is CASSVPRGTSYGYTF. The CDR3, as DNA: TGTGCCAGCAGCGTGCCCCGGGGGACTTCGTATGGCTACACCTTC.

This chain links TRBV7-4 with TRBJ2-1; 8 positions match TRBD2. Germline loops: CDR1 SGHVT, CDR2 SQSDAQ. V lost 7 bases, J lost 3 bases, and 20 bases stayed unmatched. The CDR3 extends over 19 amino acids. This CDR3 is CASTFGVTGGTSLYNEQFF. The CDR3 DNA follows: TGTGCCAGCACTTTCGGGGTGACGGGAGGGACTTCCCTCTACAATGAGCAGTTCTTC.

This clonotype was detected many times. DNA for the CDR3: TGTGCCAGCAGCCGATCCACAACTAATGAAAAACTGTTTTTT. Its protein product is CASSRSTTNEKLFF. V gene TRBV7-2 combines with J gene TRBJ1-4; D remains ambiguous. Germline values: CDR1 SGHTA, CDR2 FQGNSA. V lost 5 bases and J lost 0, with 7 bases in between. The CDR3 contains 14 residues. The full variable domain, its missing parts supplied by reference TRBV7-2 and TRBJ1-4, is GAGVSQSPSNKVTEKGKDVELRCDPISGHTALYWYRQSLGQGLEFLIYFQGNSAPDKSGLPSDRFSAERTGGSVSTLTIQRTQQEDSAVYLCASSRSTTNEKLFFGSGTQLSVL.

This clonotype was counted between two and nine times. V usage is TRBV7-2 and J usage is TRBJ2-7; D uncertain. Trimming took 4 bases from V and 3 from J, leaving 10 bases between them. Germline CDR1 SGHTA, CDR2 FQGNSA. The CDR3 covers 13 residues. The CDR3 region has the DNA TGTGCCAGCAGCTCTCTGACGGACTACGAGCAGTACTTC. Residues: CASSSLTDYEQYF.